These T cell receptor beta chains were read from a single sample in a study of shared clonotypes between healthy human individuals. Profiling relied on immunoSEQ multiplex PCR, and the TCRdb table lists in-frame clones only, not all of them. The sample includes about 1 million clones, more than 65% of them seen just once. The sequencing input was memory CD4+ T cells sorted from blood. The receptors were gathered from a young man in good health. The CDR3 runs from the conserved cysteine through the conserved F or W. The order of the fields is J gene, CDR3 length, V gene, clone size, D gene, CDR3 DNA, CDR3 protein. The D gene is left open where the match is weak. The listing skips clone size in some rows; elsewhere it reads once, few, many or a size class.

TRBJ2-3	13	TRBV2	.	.	TGTGCCAGCACTCCTATGAGGGTTAATACGCAGTATTTT	CASTPMRVNTQYF
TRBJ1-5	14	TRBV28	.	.	TGTGCCAGCGGCCGGGGTACTAGCAATCAGCCCCAGCATTTT	CASGRGTSNQPQHF
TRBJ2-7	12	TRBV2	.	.	TGTGCCAGCACTGCGATAGGCTACGAGCAGTACTTC	CASTAIGYEQYF
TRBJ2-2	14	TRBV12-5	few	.	TGTGCTAGTGGTTTGTGGCCTAACACCGGGGAGCTGTTTTTT	CASGLWPNTGELFF
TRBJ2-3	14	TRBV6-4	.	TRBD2	TGTGCCAGCGGTAGCGGGGGAACCACAGATACGCAGTATTTT	CASGSGGTTDTQYF
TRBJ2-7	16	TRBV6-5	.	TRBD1	TGTGCCAGCAGTTTCACCGGGACAGGGCTCTCCTACGAGCAGTACTTC	CASSFTGTGLSYEQYF
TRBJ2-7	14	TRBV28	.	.	TGTGCCAGCAGTTTTGTCGGGGGAACCTACGAGCAGTACTTC	CASSFVGGTYEQYF
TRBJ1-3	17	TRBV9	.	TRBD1	TGTGCCAGCAGCGTAGAGTATGGGACAGGGGCTGGAAACACCATATATTTT	CASSVEYGTGAGNTIYF
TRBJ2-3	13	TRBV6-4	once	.	TGTGCCAGCAGTGTCCTCTGGGGGGATACGCAGTATTTT	CASSVLWGDTQYF
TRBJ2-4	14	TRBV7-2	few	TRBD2	TGTGCCAGCCGGCGGGAGGGCTACAAAAACATTCAGTACTTC	CASRREGYKNIQYF
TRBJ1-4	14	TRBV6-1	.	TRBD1	TGTGCCAGCAGGGGGAGACAGGGTGGCGAAAAACTGTTTTTT	CASRGRQGGEKLFF
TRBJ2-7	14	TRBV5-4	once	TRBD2	TGTGCCAGCAGCCCACCCGGGACTAGTTACGAGCAGTACTTC	CASSPPGTSYEQYF
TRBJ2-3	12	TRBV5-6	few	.	TGTGCCAGCAGCTTGGATTCAGATACGCAGTATTTT	CASSLDSDTQYF
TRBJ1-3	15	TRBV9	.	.	TGTGCCAGCAGCGTAGCCTCCAACTCTGGAAACACCATATATTTT	CASSVASNSGNTIYF
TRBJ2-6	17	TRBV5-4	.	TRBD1	TGTGCCAGCAGCTACGGACAGGGGAAGACTGGGGCCAACGTCCTGACTTTC	CASSYGQGKTGANVLTF
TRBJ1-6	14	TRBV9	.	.	TGTGCCAGCAGCCCCATGAATATGAATTCACCCCTCCACTTT	CASSPMNMNSPLHF
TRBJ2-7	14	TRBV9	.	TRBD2	TGTGCCAGCAGCCCGCGGGGGTCATCCTACGAGCAGTACTTC	CASSPRGSSYEQYF
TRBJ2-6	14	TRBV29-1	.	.	TGCAGCGTTGCTACAGGGTCTGGGGCCAACGTCCTGACTTTC	CSVATGSGANVLTF
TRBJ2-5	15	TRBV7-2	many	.	TGTGCCAGCAGCTTAGATGGTACTCGGGGGGAGACCCAGTACTTC	CASSLDGTRGETQYF
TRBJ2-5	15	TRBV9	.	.	TGTGCCAGCAGCGTATCGGGCGGTACTCAAGAGACCCAGTACTTC	CASSVSGGTQETQYF
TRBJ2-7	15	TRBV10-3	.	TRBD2	TGTGCCATCAGGGAGACTAGCGGAAGGGCGCAGGAGCAGTACTTC	CAIRETSGRAQEQYF
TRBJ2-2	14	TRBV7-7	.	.	TGTGCTAGCAGCTTGGCTAGGGAAACCGGGGAGCTGTTTTTT	CASSLARETGELFF